This T cell receptor (beta chain) was profiled in a study of T cells after yellow fever vaccination. Study-wide context: Fractions low in cell number were prepared with SMART-Seq v4 Ultra Low Input.

The table lists this clonotype with many counts. Its antigen is currently unknown. V gave up 0 bases and J gave up 1 base, with 4 bases separating them. Looked up from germline, CDR1 is SGHNT and CDR2 is YYREEE (reference sequence). This CDR3 has 13 residues. The study's findings and limits: Subsequent to the booster, the majority of primary-vaccination clones reappeared (96% CD4, more than 70% CD8). Some clonotypes, a small share, were shared between CD4 and CD8 compartments.

A universal primer site and UMIs were added as TCR cDNA was made by 5'RACE template switching. One entry per CDR3 protein results from TCRdb running MiXCR on the 5' RACE reads. This table holds nearly 550,000 distinct CDR3 sequences, about a fifth found once. The V call is TRBV5-4, the J call TRBJ1-1, with unresolved D. The specimen comprised PBMCs, sampled 15 days after the yellow fever booster vaccination. This sequence was found in a man aged 25-45 years who received the YFV17D yellow fever vaccine. The CDR3 here is CASSLERNTEAFF. The CDR3 DNA is TGTGCCAGCAGCTTGGAGCGGAACACTGAAGCTTTCTTT.